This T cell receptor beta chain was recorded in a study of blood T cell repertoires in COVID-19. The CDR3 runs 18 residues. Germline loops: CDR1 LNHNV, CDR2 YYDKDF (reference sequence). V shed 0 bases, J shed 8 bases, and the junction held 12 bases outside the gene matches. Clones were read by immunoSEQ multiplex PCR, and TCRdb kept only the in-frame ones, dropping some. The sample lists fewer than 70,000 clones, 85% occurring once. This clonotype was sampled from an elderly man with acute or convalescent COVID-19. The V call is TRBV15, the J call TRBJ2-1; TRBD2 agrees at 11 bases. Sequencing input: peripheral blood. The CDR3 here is CATSRDEMLAGGRYEQFF. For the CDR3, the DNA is TGTGCCACCAGCAGAGATGAGATGTTAGCGGGAGGGCGCTATGAGCAGTTCTTC. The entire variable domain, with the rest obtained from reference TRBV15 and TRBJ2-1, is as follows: DAMVIQNPRYQVTQFGKPVTLSCSQTLNHNVMYWYQQKSSQAPKLLFHYYDKDFNNEADTPDNFQSRRPNTSFCFLDIRSPGLGDTAMYLCATSRDEMLAGGRYEQFFGPGTRLTVL.